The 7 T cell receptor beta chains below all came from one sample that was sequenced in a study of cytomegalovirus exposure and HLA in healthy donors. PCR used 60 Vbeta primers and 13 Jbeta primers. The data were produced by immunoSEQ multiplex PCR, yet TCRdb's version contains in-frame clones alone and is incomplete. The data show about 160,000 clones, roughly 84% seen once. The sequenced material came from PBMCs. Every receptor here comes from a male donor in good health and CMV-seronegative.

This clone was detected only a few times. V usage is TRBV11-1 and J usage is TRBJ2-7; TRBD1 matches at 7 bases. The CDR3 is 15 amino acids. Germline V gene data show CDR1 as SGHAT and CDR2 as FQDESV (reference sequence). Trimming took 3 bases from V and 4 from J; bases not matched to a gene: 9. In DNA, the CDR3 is TGTGCCAGCAGCTTTTTCCCCGGGACAGATTACGAGCAGTACTTC. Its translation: CASSFFPGTDYEQYF.

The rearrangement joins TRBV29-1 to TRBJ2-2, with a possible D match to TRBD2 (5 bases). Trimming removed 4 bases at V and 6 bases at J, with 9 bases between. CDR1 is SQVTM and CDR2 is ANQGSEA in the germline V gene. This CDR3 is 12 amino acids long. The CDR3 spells CSVVRRAGELFF. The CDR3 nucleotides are TGCAGCGTTGTAAGGCGGGCCGGGGAGCTGTTTTTT.

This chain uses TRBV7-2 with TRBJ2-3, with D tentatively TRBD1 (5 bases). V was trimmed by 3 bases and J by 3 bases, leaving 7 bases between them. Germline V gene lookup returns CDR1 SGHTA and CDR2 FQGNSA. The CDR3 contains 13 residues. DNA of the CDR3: TGTGCCAGCAGCTTTGGGGCTACAGATACGCAGTATTTT. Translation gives CASSFGATDTQYF. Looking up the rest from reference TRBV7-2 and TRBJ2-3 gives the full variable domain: GAGVSQSPSNKVTEKGKDVELRCDPISGHTALYWYRQSLGQGLEFLIYFQGNSAPDKSGLPSDRFSAERTGGSVSTLTIQRTQQEDSAVYLCASSFGATDTQYFGPGTRLTVL.

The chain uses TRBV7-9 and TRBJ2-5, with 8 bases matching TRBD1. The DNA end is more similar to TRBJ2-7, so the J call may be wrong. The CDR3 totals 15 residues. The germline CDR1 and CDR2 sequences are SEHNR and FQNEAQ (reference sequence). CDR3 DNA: TGTGCCAGCAGCTCCCCAGGGGGCGCTTCCTACGAGCAGTACTTC. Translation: CASSSPGGASYEQYF.

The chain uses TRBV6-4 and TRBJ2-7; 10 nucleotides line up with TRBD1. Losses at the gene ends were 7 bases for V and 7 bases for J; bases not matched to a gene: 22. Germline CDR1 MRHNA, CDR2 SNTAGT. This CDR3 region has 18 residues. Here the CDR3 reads CASTFRGGDRGLSGEQYF. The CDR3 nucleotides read TGTGCCAGCACCTTCCGGGGGGGGGACAGGGGCCTCTCGGGGGAGCAGTACTTC.

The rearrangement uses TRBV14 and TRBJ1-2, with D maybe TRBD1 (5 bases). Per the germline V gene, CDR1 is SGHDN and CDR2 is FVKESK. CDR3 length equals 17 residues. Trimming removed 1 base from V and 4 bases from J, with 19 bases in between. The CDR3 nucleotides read TGTGCCAGCAGCCAAGGAAAAACTACAGGCCGCAGCTATGGCTACACCTTC. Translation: CASSQGKTTGRSYGYTF. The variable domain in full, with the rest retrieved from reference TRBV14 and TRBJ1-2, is EAGVTQFPSHSVIEKGQTVTLRCDPISGHDNLYWYRRVMGKEIKFLLHFVKESKQDESGMPNNRFLAERTGGTYSTLKVQPAELEDSGVYFCASSQGKTTGRSYGYTFGSGTRLTVV.

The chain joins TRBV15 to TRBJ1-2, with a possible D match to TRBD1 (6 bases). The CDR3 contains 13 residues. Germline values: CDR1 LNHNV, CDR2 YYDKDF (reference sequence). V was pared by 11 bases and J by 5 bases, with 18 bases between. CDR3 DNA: TGTGCCGTTGGGGACATTGTTACTTATGGCTACACCTTC. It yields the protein CAVGDIVTYGYTF.